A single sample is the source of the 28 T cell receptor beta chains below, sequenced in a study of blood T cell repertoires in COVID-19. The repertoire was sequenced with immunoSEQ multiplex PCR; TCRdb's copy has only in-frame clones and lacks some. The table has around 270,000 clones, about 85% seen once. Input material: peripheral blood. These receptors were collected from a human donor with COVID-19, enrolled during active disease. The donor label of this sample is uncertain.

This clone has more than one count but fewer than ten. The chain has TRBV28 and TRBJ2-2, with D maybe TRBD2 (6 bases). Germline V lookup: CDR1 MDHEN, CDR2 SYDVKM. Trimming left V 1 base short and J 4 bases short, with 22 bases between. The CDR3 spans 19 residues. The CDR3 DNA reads TGTGCCAGCAGTTTATACCTTGCGAGTCAGGGAGGTAGCACCGGGGAGCTGTTTTTT. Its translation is CASSLYLASQGGSTGELFF.

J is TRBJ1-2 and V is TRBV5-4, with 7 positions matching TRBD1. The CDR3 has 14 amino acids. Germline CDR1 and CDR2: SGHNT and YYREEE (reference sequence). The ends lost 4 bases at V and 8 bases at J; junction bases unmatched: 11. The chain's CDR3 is CASSRTEGAEGYTF. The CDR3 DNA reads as TGTGCCAGCAGCCGGACTGAGGGGGCTGAAGGCTACACCTTC.

The CDR3 coding sequence is TGTGCCAGCAGTAGTGGACAAAGGGGCACTGAAGCTTTCTTT. Protein: CASSSGQRGTEAFF. The rearrangement links TRBV6-2 or TRBV6-3 to TRBJ1-1; TRBD1 might be the D (5 bases). There are 14 residues in the CDR3. Trimming pared 5 bases from V and 4 bases from J, leaving 14 bases between. In germline, CDR1 is MNHEY, CDR2 SVGEGT.

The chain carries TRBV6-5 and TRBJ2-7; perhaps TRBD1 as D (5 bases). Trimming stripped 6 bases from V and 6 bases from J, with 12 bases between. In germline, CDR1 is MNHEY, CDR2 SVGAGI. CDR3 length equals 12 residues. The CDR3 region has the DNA TGTGCCAGCAGCCGCGACCAGGGCGAGCAGTACTTC. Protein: CASSRDQGEQYF.

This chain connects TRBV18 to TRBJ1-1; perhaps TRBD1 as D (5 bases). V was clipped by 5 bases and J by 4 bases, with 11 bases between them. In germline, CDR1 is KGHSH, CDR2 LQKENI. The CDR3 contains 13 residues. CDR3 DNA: TGTGCCAGCTCAGCGGAGCAGGGCACTGAAGCTTTCTTT. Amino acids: CASSAEQGTEAFF.

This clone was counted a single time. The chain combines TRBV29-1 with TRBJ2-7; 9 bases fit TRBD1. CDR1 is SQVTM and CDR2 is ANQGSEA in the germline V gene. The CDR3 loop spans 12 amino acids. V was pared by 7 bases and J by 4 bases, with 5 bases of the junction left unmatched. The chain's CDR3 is CSGGQGDYEQYF. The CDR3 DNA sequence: TGCAGCGGGGGACAGGGTGATTACGAGCAGTACTTC.

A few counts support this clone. The CDR3 coding sequence is TGTGCCAGTAGTATACAGTCTTTACCCTACGAGCAGTACTTC. Its protein is CASSIQSLPYEQYF. The rearrangement joins TRBV19 to TRBJ2-7, with D uncertain. Germline V lookup: CDR1 LNHDA, CDR2 SQIVND (reference sequence). The CDR3 is 14 amino acids. The germline V and J ends were trimmed by 2 bases and 2 bases, with 10 bases remaining between them.

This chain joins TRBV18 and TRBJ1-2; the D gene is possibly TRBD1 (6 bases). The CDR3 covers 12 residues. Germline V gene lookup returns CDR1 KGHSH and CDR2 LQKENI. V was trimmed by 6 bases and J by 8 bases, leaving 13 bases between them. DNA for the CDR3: TGTGCCAGCTCGCCCGACAGGCACGGCTACACCTTC. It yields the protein CASSPDRHGYTF.

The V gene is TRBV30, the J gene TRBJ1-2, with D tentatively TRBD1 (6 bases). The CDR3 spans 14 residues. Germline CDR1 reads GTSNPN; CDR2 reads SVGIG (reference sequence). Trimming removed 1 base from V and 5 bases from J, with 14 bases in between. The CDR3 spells CAWSGQQGEYGYTF. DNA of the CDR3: TGTGCCTGGAGTGGCCAACAGGGAGAGTATGGCTACACCTTC.

The CDR3 DNA follows: TGTGCCAGCAGATTTTCCGGACAGGCCGAGAATGAAAAACTGTTTTTT. Its translation: CASRFSGQAENEKLFF. The V call is TRBV28, the J call TRBJ1-4; 7 bases match TRBD1. The CDR3 runs 16 residues. After removal of 6 bases from V and 5 bases from J, the junction contained 12 bases not matched to a gene. The germline V gene encodes CDR1 MDHEN and CDR2 SYDVKM.

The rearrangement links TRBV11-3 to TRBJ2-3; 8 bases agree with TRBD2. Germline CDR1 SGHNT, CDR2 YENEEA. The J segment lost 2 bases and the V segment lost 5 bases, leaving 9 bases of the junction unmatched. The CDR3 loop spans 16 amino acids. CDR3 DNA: TGTGCCAGCAGCAGGACTAGCAGAACTTCCACAGATACGCAGTATTTT. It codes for CASSRTSRTSTDTQYF.

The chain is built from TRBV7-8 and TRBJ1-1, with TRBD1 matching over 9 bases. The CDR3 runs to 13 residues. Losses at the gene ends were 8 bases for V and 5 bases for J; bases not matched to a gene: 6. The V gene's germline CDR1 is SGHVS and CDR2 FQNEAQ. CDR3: CASGQGTRTEAFF. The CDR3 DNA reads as TGTGCCAGCGGACAGGGGACGAGGACTGAAGCTTTCTTT.

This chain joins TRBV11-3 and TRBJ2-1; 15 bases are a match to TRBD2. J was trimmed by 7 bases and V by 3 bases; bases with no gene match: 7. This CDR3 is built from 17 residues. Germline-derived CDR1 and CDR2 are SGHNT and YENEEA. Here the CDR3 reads CASSLGTSGGRGNEQFF. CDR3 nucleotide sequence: TGTGCCAGCAGCTTGGGGACTAGCGGGGGGCGTGGGAATGAGCAGTTCTTC.

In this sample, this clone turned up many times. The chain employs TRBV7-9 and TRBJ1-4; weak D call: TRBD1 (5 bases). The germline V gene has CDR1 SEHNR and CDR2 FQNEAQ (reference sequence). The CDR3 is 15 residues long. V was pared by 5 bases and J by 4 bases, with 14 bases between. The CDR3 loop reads CASSLSGDGNEKLFF. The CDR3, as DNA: TGTGCCAGCAGCCTCTCGGGGGACGGTAATGAAAAACTGTTTTTT.

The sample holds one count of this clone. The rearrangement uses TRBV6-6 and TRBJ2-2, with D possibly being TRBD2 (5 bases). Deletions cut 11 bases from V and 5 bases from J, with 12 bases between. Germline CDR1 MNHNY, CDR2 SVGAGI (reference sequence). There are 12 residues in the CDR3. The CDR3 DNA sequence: TGTGCCGGGAGCCTGAGTACCGGGGAGCTGTTTTTT. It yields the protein CAGSLSTGELFF.

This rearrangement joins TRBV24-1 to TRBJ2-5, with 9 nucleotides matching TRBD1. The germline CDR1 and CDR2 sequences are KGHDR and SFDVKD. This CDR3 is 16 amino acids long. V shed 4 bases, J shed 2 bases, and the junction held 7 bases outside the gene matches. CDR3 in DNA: TGTGCCACCAGTGACACTCGGACAGGGGAGCAAGAGACCCAGTACTTC. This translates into CATSDTRTGEQETQYF.

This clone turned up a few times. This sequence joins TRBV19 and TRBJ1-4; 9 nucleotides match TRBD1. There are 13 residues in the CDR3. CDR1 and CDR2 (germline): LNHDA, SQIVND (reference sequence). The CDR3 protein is CAAGQGTNEKLFF. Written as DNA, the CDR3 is TGTGCTGCGGGACAGGGTACTAATGAAAAACTGTTTTTT.

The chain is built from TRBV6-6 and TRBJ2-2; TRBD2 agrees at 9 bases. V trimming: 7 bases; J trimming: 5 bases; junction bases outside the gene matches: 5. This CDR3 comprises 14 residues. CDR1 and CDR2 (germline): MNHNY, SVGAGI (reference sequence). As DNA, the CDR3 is TGTGCCAGCATAACGCGGGAGGGGACCGGGGAGCTGTTTTTT. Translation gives CASITREGTGELFF.

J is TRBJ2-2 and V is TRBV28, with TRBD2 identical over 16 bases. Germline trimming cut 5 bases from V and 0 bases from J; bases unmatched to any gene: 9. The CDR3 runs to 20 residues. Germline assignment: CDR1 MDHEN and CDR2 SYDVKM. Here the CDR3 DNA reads TGTGCCAGCAGTCCACCGGGACTAGCGGGAGGGTATCCGAACACCGGGGAGCTGTTTTTT. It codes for CASSPPGLAGGYPNTGELFF.

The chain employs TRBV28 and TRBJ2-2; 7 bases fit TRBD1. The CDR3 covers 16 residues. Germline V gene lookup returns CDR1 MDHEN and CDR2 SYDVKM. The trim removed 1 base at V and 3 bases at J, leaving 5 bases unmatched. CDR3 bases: TGTGCCAGCAGTTTATCTCAGGGGGTGTACACCGGGGAGCTGTTTTTT. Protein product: CASSLSQGVYTGELFF.

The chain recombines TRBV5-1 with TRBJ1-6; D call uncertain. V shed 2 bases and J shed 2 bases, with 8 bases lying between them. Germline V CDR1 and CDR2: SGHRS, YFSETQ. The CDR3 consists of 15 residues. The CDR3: CASSFRETYNSPLHF. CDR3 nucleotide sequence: TGCGCCAGCAGCTTCCGGGAGACCTATAATTCACCCCTCCACTTT.

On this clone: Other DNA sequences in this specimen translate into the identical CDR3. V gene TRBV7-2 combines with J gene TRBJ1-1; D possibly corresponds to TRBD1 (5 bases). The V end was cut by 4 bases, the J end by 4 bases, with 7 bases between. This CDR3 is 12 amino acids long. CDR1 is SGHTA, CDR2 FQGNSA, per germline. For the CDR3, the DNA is TGTGCCAGCAGCTGGGGCGGCACTGAAGCTTTCTTT. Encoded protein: CASSWGGTEAFF.

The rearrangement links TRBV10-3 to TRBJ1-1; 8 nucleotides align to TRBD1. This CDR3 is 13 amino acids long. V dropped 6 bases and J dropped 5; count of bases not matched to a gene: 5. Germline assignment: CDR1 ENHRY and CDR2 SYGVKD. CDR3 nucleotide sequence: TGTGCCATCAGGGACAGGGAGGAGACTGAAGCTTTCTTT. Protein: CAIRDREETEAFF.

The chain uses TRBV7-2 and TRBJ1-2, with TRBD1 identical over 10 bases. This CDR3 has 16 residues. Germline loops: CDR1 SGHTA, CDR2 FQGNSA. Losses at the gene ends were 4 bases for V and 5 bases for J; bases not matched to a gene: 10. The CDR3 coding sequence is TGTGCCAGCAGCTACGGGACAGGGGAAAACGTTTATGGCTACACCTTC. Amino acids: CASSYGTGENVYGYTF.

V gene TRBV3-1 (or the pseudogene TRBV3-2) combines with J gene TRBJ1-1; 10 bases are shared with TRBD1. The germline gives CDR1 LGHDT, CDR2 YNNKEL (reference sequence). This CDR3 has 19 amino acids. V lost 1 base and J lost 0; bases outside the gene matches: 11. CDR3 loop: CASSQVAGQGSRMNTEAFF. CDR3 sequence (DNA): TGTGCCAGCAGCCAAGTTGCGGGACAGGGGTCGCGCATGAACACTGAAGCTTTCTTT.

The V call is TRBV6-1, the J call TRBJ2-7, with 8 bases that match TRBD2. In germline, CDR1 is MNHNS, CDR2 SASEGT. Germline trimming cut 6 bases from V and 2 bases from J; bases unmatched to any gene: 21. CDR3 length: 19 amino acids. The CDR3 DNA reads TGTGCCAGCAGGGAAACTAGCGGCGGTCGGGGGAGGTCCGCCTACGAGCAGTACTTC. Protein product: CASRETSGGRGRSAYEQYF.

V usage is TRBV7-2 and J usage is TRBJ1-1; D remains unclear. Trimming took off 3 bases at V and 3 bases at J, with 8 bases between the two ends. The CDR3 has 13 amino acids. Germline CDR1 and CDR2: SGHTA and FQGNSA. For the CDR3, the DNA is TGTGCCAGCAGCTTCGGGGAGGACACTGAAGCTTTCTTT. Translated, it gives CASSFGEDTEAFF.

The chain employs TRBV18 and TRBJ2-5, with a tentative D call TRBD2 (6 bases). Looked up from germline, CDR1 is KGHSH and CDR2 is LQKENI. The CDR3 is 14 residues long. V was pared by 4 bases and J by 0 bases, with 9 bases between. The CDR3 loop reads CASSLSGDQETQYF. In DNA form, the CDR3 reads TGTGCCAGCTCACTCTCGGGGGACCAAGAGACCCAGTACTTC.